This TCR beta chain came from a study of cytomegalovirus exposure and HLA in healthy donors. General observations from the study: The classifier was said to identify cytomegalovirus status with high specificity and sensitivity.

Trimming took off 3 bases at V and 2 bases at J, with 9 bases between the two ends. This CDR3 comprises 13 residues. Germline loops: CDR1 SGHRS, CDR2 YFSETQ. Assay: immunoSEQ multiplex PCR; the TCRdb copy retains only in-frame clones and omits some. Of roughly 60,000 clones in the sample, 90% to 95% were seen once. With regard to this clone: The target antigen is unknown.

The V and J genes are TRBV5-1 and TRBJ2-7; D is perhaps TRBD1 (6 bases). Source material: PBMCs. The source of this sequence is a woman under 30 in good health and CMV-seronegative. CDR3 coding DNA: TGCGCCAGCAGCTCGGACAGCACCTACGAGCAGTACTTC. Translating it yields CASSSDSTYEQYF. Using reference TRBV5-1 and TRBJ2-7 for the parts outside the CDR3, the full variable domain is KAGVTQTPRYLIKTRGQQVTLSCSPISGHRSVSWYQQTPGQGLQFLFEYFSETQRNKGNFPGRFSGRQFSNSRSEMNVSTLELGDSALYLCASSSDSTYEQYFGPGTRLTVT.